Following are 18 T cell receptor beta chains from one sample sequenced in a study of T-cell reconstitution after alpha-beta-depleted transplantation in children. Unique molecular identifiers were used in preparing the TCRbeta library. TCRdb re-called the PCR reads through MiXCR, storing one row per CDR3 protein. The sample carries 84,000 or so distinct CDR3 sequences, around a sixth recorded once. The starting material was PBMCs, mostly from graft donor cells, obtained 180 days after TCRalphabeta/CD19-depleted stem cell transplant. The source of these receptors is a male patient between 2 and 9 years old who had a stem cell transplant for acute lymphoblastic leukemia, so the T cells may come from the graft donor.

The chain links TRBV11-2 to TRBJ1-2; D is ambiguous. Germline CDR1 SGHAT, CDR2 FQNNGV. With 5 bases removed from V and 6 bases from J, the gap between germline ends came to 13 bases. CDR3 length equals 13 residues. CDR3 loop: CASSGEGYNGYTF. As DNA, the CDR3 is TGTGCCAGCAGCGGGGAGGGTTACAATGGCTACACCTTC. Looking up the rest from reference TRBV11-2 and TRBJ1-2 gives the full variable domain: EAGVAQSPRYKIIEKRQSVAFWCNPISGHATLYWYQQILGQGPKLLIQFQNNGVVDDSQLPKDRFSAERLKGVDSTLKIQPAKLEDSAVYLCASSGEGYNGYTFGSGTRLTVV.

This chain connects TRBV6-2 or TRBV6-3 to TRBJ2-7; D call uncertain. CDR1 and CDR2 (germline): MNHEY, SVGEGT. The V end was cut by 6 bases, the J end by 3 bases, with 6 bases between. CDR3 length: 11 residues. CDR3 nucleotides: TGTGCCAGCAGCCAGGTCTACGAGCAGTACTTC. It codes for CASSQVYEQYF.

This clonotype was seen more than once but under ten times. The chain links TRBV20-1 to TRBJ2-7; 9 bases map to TRBD2. Trimming cost V 1 base and J 4 bases; bases outside gene matches: 20. Per germline, CDR1 DFQATT and CDR2 SNEGSKA (reference sequence). This CDR3 region has 19 residues. CDR3 DNA sequence: TGCAGTGCTAGAGTTGATAGCGGGGGCCAGGGCTCCCTGGGGTACGAGCAGTACTTC. It encodes CSARVDSGGQGSLGYEQYF.

This chain uses TRBV5-5 with TRBJ1-4, with TRBD1 identical over 7 bases. Germline trimming cut 0 bases from V and 0 bases from J; bases unmatched to any gene: 5. In germline, CDR1 is SGHKS, CDR2 YYEKEE (reference sequence). The CDR3 sequence is 17 residues long. The CDR3 DNA sequence: TGTGCCAGCAGCTTGGTCAGGGGGTTTGCAACTAATGAAAAACTGTTTTTT. Translation gives CASSLVRGFATNEKLFF.

This clonotype turned up a few times. The rearrangement uses TRBV5-5 and TRBJ2-7; TRBD2 agrees at 7 bases. J gave up 1 base and V 1 base, and 5 bases lay outside the gene matches. Germline V lookup: CDR1 SGHKS, CDR2 YYEKEE (reference sequence). The CDR3 is 15 residues long. The CDR3: CASSLYWGGSYEQYF. In DNA form, the CDR3 reads TGTGCCAGCAGCTTGTACTGGGGGGGATCCTACGAGCAGTACTTC.

This clonotype has a handful of counts. The chain uses TRBV6-2 or TRBV6-3 and TRBJ1-5, with D tentatively TRBD1 (6 bases). This CDR3 contains 15 residues. From germline, CDR1 is MNHEY and CDR2 SVGEGT. V was cut by 5 bases and J by 9 bases, with 20 bases left in between. Written as DNA, the CDR3 is TGTGCCAGCAGTGTACAGGGATTGCTGAGGTTGCCCCAGCATTTT. As protein: CASSVQGLLRLPQHF.

The rearrangement uses TRBV4-1 and TRBJ1-3; D uncertain. The CDR3 has 18 residues. Trimming stripped 0 bases from V and 0 bases from J, with 15 bases between. Germline V CDR1 and CDR2: MGHRA, YSYEKL. CDR3 nucleotide sequence: TGCGCCAGCAGCCAAGATCCTGGCGGGATTCTCTCTGGAAACACCATATATTTT. Translated, it gives CASSQDPGGILSGNTIYF.

This clonotype was found a few times. The CDR3 coding sequence is TGTGCCAGCAGCTTCCGACAGGGAGCCAAAAACATTCAGTACTTC. Translating it yields CASSFRQGAKNIQYF. The V call is TRBV7-2, the J call TRBJ2-4; TRBD1 aligns across 7 bases. J was trimmed by 0 bases and V by 3 bases; bases with no gene match: 2. The V gene's germline CDR1 is SGHTA and CDR2 FQGNSA. CDR3 length: 15 amino acids. The full variable domain, with the rest looked up from reference TRBV7-2 and TRBJ2-4, is GAGVSQSPSNKVTEKGKDVELRCDPISGHTALYWYRQSLGQGLEFLIYFQGNSAPDKSGLPSDRFSAERTGGSVSTLTIQRTQQEDSAVYLCASSFRQGAKNIQYFGAGTRLSVL.

The chain joins TRBV7-9 to TRBJ1-1, with D unresolved. Germline CDR1 SEHNR, CDR2 FQNEAQ (reference sequence). The CDR3 has 12 amino acids. V dropped 1 base and J dropped 5 bases, with 5 bases sitting between them. The CDR3 region is CASSLGETEAFF. CDR3 coding DNA: TGTGCCAGCAGCTTAGGGGAAACTGAAGCTTTCTTT.

This clonotype has ten or more counts. CDR3 nucleotide sequence: TGCAGTGCTAGTCGGGGAGAATATGGCTACACCTTC. Residues: CSASRGEYGYTF. The genes are TRBV20-1 and TRBJ1-2, with no clear D. Germline CDR1 reads DFQATT; CDR2 reads SNEGSKA (reference sequence). There are 12 residues in the CDR3. The V gene lost 3 bases and the J gene lost 5 bases, with 10 bases spanning the gap.

In this sample, this clonotype turned up a few times. DNA for the CDR3: TGTGCCAGCAGTCCCACCACCGTAACGAACACTGAAGCTTTCTTT. Translating it yields CASSPTTVTNTEAFF. The chain couples TRBV27 to TRBJ1-1; D uncertain. The V gene lost 5 bases and the J gene lost 1 base, with 14 bases spanning the gap. The CDR3 is made up of 15 amino acids. Germline V gene data show CDR1 as MNHEY and CDR2 as SMNVEV (reference sequence).

This clonotype was seen ten or more times. This chain connects TRBV12-3 or TRBV12-4 to TRBJ1-5; D unclear. The CDR3 is 16 amino acids. Trimming stripped 5 bases from V and 0 bases from J, with 14 bases between. The DNA for the CDR3 is TGTGCCAGCAGTGCGATCGGAAGAGATAGCAATCAGCCCCAGCATTTT. Protein: CASSAIGRDSNQPQHF.

The chain joins TRBV18 to TRBJ2-2, with D maybe TRBD2 (5 bases). The CDR3 is 16 residues long. Germline assignment: CDR1 KGHSH and CDR2 LQKENI. Trimming took 1 base from V and 0 from J, leaving 9 bases between them. The CDR3 region is CASSPLGNANTGELFF. The CDR3 DNA sequence: TGTGCCAGCTCACCACTCGGGAACGCGAACACCGGGGAGCTGTTTTTT.

The chain joins TRBV4-2 to TRBJ2-2; D perhaps matches TRBD2 (5 bases). Germline V gene data show CDR1 as LGHNA and CDR2 as YNFKEQ. This CDR3 has 16 amino acids. Trimming removed 2 bases from V and 4 bases from J, with 14 bases in between. CDR3 sequence: CASSQHEGVITGELFF. The CDR3 coding sequence is TGTGCCAGCAGCCAACACGAGGGCGTGATCACCGGGGAGCTGTTTTTT.

The chain couples TRBV3-1 to TRBJ2-5, with a tentative D call TRBD1 (6 bases). V was trimmed by 7 bases and J by 0 bases, leaving 21 bases between them. Per the germline V gene, CDR1 is LGHDT and CDR2 is YNNKEL (reference sequence). The CDR3 is 17 residues long. CDR3 nucleotides: TGTGCCAGCACCATTCGTGGACAGACTTCTTACCAAGAGACCCAGTACTTC. Translating it yields CASTIRGQTSYQETQYF.

This chain joins TRBV6-5 and TRBJ2-7; 8 bases are shared with TRBD2. This CDR3 region has 15 residues. J was trimmed by 1 base and V by 2 bases; bases with no gene match: 4. CDR1 MNHEY and CDR2 SVGAGI come from the germline V gene. The CDR3 loop reads CASSYLLAESYEQYF. Written as DNA, the CDR3 is TGTGCCAGCAGTTACCTACTAGCGGAGTCCTACGAGCAGTACTTC.

This clonotype was seen only a few times. The J gene is TRBJ1-2, the V gene TRBV6-1, with 8 bases that match TRBD1. Trimming cost V 6 bases and J 1 base; bases outside gene matches: 7. The CDR3 covers 15 residues. The germline CDR1 and CDR2 sequences are MNHNS and SASEGT. DNA of the CDR3: TGTGCCAGCAGCCTCCGGACAGGGTTTAACTATGGCTACACCTTC. This translates into CASSLRTGFNYGYTF.

The rearrangement links TRBV12-3 or TRBV12-4 to TRBJ2-4; D assignment may be TRBD1 or TRBD2 (5 bases each). This CDR3 is 17 amino acids long. Trimming shortened V by 0 bases and J by 4 bases, and 16 bases separated the two germline ends. The CDR3 loop reads CASSLAPFQGPKNIQYF. CDR3 DNA: TGTGCCAGCAGTTTAGCGCCCTTTCAGGGACCAAAAAACATTCAGTACTTC.